Each of the 26 T cell receptor beta chains below was sequenced from the same sample in a study of control samples from healthy donors and cancer patients (dated by TCRdb to about 2020). The library was generated by the immunoSEQ multiplex PCR assay. TCRdb took over this immuneACCESS table, retaining in-frame rearrangements with V and J assigned. Such tables are incomplete; in checked studies, under half of the missing clones stem from an unresolved V gene, and the remainder is unexplained. This sample holds approximately 120,000 clones; 90% were observed only once. 4% to 5.5% of the sample belongs to the ten largest clones. The sample was blood. The receptors come from a human donor in good health. The donor label of this sample is uncertain.

This rearrangement joins TRBV9 to TRBJ2-7, with 9 positions matching TRBD1. There are 13 residues in the CDR3. The V segment lost 0 bases and the J segment 7 bases; nucleotides outside the gene matches: 2. Germline V gene lookup returns CDR1 SGDLS and CDR2 YYNGEE. This CDR3 is CASSVGTGDEQYF. In DNA, the CDR3 is TGTGCCAGCAGCGTAGGGACAGGGGATGAGCAGTACTTC.

The chain combines TRBV6-5 with TRBJ1-1; 7 bases agree with TRBD1. The CDR3 is 14 residues long. Germline CDR1 is MNHEY and CDR2 is SVGAGI. The V and J ends lost 7 bases and 4 bases, in that order; junction bases with no gene match: 9. The DNA for the CDR3 is TGTGCCAGCACTTATACAGGGGCAGTCACTGAAGCTTTCTTT. Its translation is CASTYTGAVTEAFF.

The genes are TRBV9 and TRBJ2-7; tentative D call: TRBD2 (5 bases). Trimming left V 3 bases short and J 3 bases short, with 16 bases between. There are 15 residues in the CDR3. The germline CDR1 and CDR2 sequences are SGDLS and YYNGEE. For the CDR3, the DNA is TGTGCCAGCAGCGCGAGGGCGGAGCAATACTACGAGCAGTACTTC. Translating gives CASSARAEQYYEQYF.

For the CDR3, the DNA is TGTGCCAGCAGGAGAACGACGGGGACTCAAGCTTTCTTT. It encodes CASRRTTGTQAFF. V and J are TRBV2 and TRBJ1-1, with D possibly TRBD1 on 5 matching bases. Trimming cost V 6 bases and J 9 bases, with 17 bases left between them. The CDR3 has 13 residues. The germline V gene has CDR1 SNHLY and CDR2 FYNNEI.

The chain links TRBV4-1 to TRBJ2-2; D not certain. V lost 0 bases and J 4 bases, leaving 9 bases between the germline ends. This CDR3 is built from 15 residues. Germline CDR1 reads MGHRA; CDR2 reads YSYEKL. CDR3 DNA sequence: TGCGCCAGCAGCCAAGATGCTATGATCACCGGGGAGCTGTTTTTT. It encodes CASSQDAMITGELFF.

The V call is TRBV10-3, the J call TRBJ1-5; weak D call: TRBD1 (6 bases). Germline CDR1 ENHRY, CDR2 SYGVKD. The CDR3 is made up of 15 amino acids. V was cut by 0 bases and J by 4 bases, with 10 bases left in between. The CDR3 sequence is CAISESGQGNQPQHF. CDR3 in DNA: TGTGCCATCAGTGAGTCGGGGCAGGGGAATCAGCCCCAGCATTTT.

A few counts support this clone. This chain connects TRBV7-9 to TRBJ2-1; 9 nucleotides match TRBD1. The CDR3 extends over 16 amino acids. Germline V CDR1 and CDR2: SEHNR, FQNEAQ (reference sequence). J lost 7 bases, V lost 5 bases, and 12 bases had no gene match. Written as DNA, the CDR3 is TGTGCCAGCAGCCACCTTCAGGGACAGGGCTTAAATGAGCAGTTCTTC. Translating gives CASSHLQGQGLNEQFF.

The rearrangement uses TRBV5-1 and TRBJ1-1; 8 bases match TRBD1. The CDR3 has 12 amino acids. Germline V CDR1 and CDR2: SGHRS, YFSETQ. J gave up 10 bases and V 4 bases, and 6 bases lay outside the gene matches. CDR3 protein: CASSDTGTGAFF. In DNA form, the CDR3 reads TGCGCCAGCAGCGACACCGGGACAGGAGCTTTCTTT.

The chain uses TRBV18 and TRBJ2-1; the D is unclear. The V end lost 5 bases, the J end lost 0 bases, and 11 bases lay between the germline ends. The germline V gene has CDR1 KGHSH and CDR2 LQKENI. The CDR3 sequence is 15 residues long. The CDR3 bases are TGTGCCAGCTCAAAAGACTGGAGCTCCTACAATGAGCAGTTCTTC. Protein sequence: CASSKDWSSYNEQFF.

J is TRBJ2-5 and V is TRBV12-3 or TRBV12-4, with 8 nucleotides matching TRBD2. CDR3 length: 13 amino acids. V dropped 7 bases and J dropped 5; count of bases not matched to a gene: 6. CDR3 protein: CASNRGGRETQYF. In nucleotides, the CDR3 is TGTGCCAGCAACCGGGGGGGCCGGGAGACCCAGTACTTC.

CDR3 sequence (DNA): TGTGCCAGCCTTCTAGCGGGAGAGCAGTATTTT. It specifies CASLLAGEQYF. The V and J genes are TRBV2 and TRBJ2-3; 10 bases align to TRBD2. The CDR3 is made up of 11 amino acids. Per the germline V gene, CDR1 is SNHLY and CDR2 is FYNNEI. Losses at the gene ends were 8 bases for V and 11 bases for J; bases not matched to a gene: 4.

This chain connects TRBV7-9 to TRBJ1-1; D gene uncertain. V dropped 5 bases and J dropped 3 bases, with 10 bases sitting between them. This CDR3 comprises 13 residues. Germline V gene data show CDR1 as SEHNR and CDR2 as FQNEAQ (reference sequence). This chain's CDR3 is CASSRTPDTEAFF. CDR3 bases: TGTGCCAGCAGCAGAACACCGGACACTGAAGCTTTCTTT.

The chain recombines TRBV9 with TRBJ1-3; 7 positions agree with TRBD1. The V gene end was trimmed by 2 bases and the J gene end by 0 bases; junction bases not matched to a gene: 2. CDR3 size: 15 residues. The germline V gene has CDR1 SGDLS and CDR2 YYNGEE. CDR3 protein: CASSVTGISGNTIYF. In DNA, the CDR3 is TGTGCCAGCAGCGTGACAGGGATCTCTGGAAACACCATATATTTT.

This clone appeared once. The rearrangement links TRBV2 to TRBJ1-1, with no clear D. Trimming removed 7 bases at V and 8 bases at J, with 14 bases between. The CDR3 contains 12 residues. Germline CDR1 is SNHLY and CDR2 is FYNNEI. CDR3 loop: CASTIRSREAFF. The CDR3 DNA sequence: TGTGCCAGCACGATTCGATCCCGAGAAGCTTTCTTT. The full variable domain, its missing parts supplied by reference TRBV2 and TRBJ1-1, is EPEVTQTPSHQVTQMGQEVILRCVPISNHLYFYWYRQILGQKVEFLVSFYNNEISEKSEIFDDQFSVERPDGSNFTLKIRSTKLEDSAMYFCASTIRSREAFFGQGTRLTVV.

The gene calls are TRBV2 and TRBJ1-6, with 7 bases aligning to TRBD1. Trimming cost V 3 bases and J 9 bases; bases outside gene matches: 8. CDR1 and CDR2 (germline): SNHLY, FYNNEI. CDR3 length: 15 residues. CDR3 protein: CASSDRDSFFSPLHF. The DNA for the CDR3 is TGTGCCAGCAGTGATAGGGACAGTTTCTTTTCACCCCTCCACTTT.

The rearrangement links TRBV11-2 to TRBJ1-2; D uncertain. The CDR3 has 14 amino acids. V was trimmed by 1 base and J by 4 bases, leaving 10 bases between them. The V gene's germline CDR1 is SGHAT and CDR2 FQNNGV. CDR3 sequence (DNA): TGTGCCAGCAGCTTAGCGTCAGGAGTCTATGGCTACACCTTC. As protein: CASSLASGVYGYTF.

The chain recombines TRBV19 with TRBJ2-1; 9 positions match TRBD1. The CDR3 totals 16 residues. The germline CDR1 and CDR2 sequences are LNHDA and SQIVND (reference sequence). The V and J ends lost 4 bases and 7 bases, in that order; junction bases with no gene match: 11. The CDR3 DNA sequence: TGTGCCAGTAGTACCCTATACGGGACAGGGTTGAATGAGCAGTTCTTC. Amino acid sequence: CASSTLYGTGLNEQFF.

J is TRBJ2-3 and V is TRBV5-4; 11 bases align to TRBD2. The CDR3 extends over 15 amino acids. The V and J ends lost 6 bases and 3 bases, in that order; junction bases with no gene match: 6. Germline assignment: CDR1 SGHNT and CDR2 YYREEE (reference sequence). The CDR3 loop reads CASTLSGGATDTQYF. CDR3 nucleotide sequence: TGTGCCAGCACCCTTAGCGGGGGGGCGACAGATACGCAGTATTTT.

The chain joins TRBV7-2 to TRBJ1-2; weak D call: TRBD1 (6 bases). Trimming pared 2 bases from V and 5 bases from J, leaving 12 bases between. The CDR3 length is 14 residues. Germline V gene data show CDR1 as SGHTA and CDR2 as FQGNSA. This CDR3 reads CASSLQGGGYGYTF. Here the CDR3 DNA reads TGTGCCAGCAGCTTACAAGGGGGAGGATATGGCTACACCTTC.

This chain uses TRBV5-1 with TRBJ2-3; no firm D call. The germline V and J ends were trimmed by 0 bases and 2 bases, with 7 bases remaining between them. The CDR3 is 14 amino acids. Germline CDR1 reads SGHRS; CDR2 reads YFSETQ. CDR3 coding DNA: TGCGCCAGCAGCTTGGGGGTCTCCACAGATACGCAGTATTTT. Translating it yields CASSLGVSTDTQYF.

This rearrangement joins TRBV11-3 to TRBJ2-1, with D unclear. This CDR3 comprises 13 residues. The germline CDR1 and CDR2 sequences are SGHNT and YENEEA. V lost 1 base to trimming and J lost 9 bases, with 10 bases between them. The CDR3 sequence is CASSLVPWGEQFF. The CDR3 coding sequence is TGTGCCAGCAGCTTAGTTCCCTGGGGTGAGCAGTTCTTC.

A single count supports this clone. The rearrangement uses TRBV5-8 and TRBJ1-1, with 8 bases identical to TRBD1. The CDR3 sequence is 14 residues long. Losses at the gene ends were 2 bases for V and 5 bases for J; bases not matched to a gene: 5. CDR1 is SGHTS and CDR2 is YDEGEE in the germline V gene. Written as DNA, the CDR3 is TGTGCCAGCAGCTTCGACAGGGGTGGAACTGAAGCTTTCTTT. The encoded protein is CASSFDRGGTEAFF.

The chain links TRBV5-4 to TRBJ2-3, with D perhaps TRBD2 (7 bases). Germline CDR1 reads SGHNT; CDR2 reads YYREEE (reference sequence). CDR3 length equals 13 residues. V was cut by 7 bases and J by 1 base, with 10 bases left in between. The DNA for the CDR3 is TGTGCCAGCGGGGGGGCGGGCACAGATACGCAGTATTTT. This sequence encodes CASGGAGTDTQYF.

The J gene is TRBJ2-7, the V gene TRBV6-2 or TRBV6-3, with TRBD2 as a possible D gene (6 bases). Per the germline V gene, CDR1 is MNHEY and CDR2 is SVGEGT. The germline V and J ends were trimmed by 6 bases and 6 bases, with 24 bases remaining between them. The CDR3 is 16 amino acids. CDR3 protein: CASSRGTAGKEGEQYV. The CDR3 nucleotides read TGTGCCAGCAGCCGGGGAACGGCAGGAAAGGAGGGCGAGCAGTACGTC.

A single count supports this clone. The chain joins TRBV5-1 to TRBJ2-6; 8 positions match TRBD1. The CDR3 consists of 17 residues. CDR1 is SGHRS, CDR2 YFSETQ, per germline. V trimming: 4 bases; J trimming: 1 base; junction bases outside the gene matches: 7. The DNA for the CDR3 is TGCGCCAGCAGCCCCGGGACAGGTTATTCTGGGGCCAACGTCCTGACTTTC. It codes for CASSPGTGYSGANVLTF.

The rearrangement joins TRBV12-3 or TRBV12-4 to TRBJ1-2; D is unresolved. This CDR3 has 12 residues. The V gene lost 4 bases and the J gene lost 8 bases, with 11 bases spanning the gap. The CDR3 sequence: CASSSSTRGYTF. CDR3 nucleotides: TGTGCCAGCAGTTCTAGTACCCGGGGCTACACCTTC.